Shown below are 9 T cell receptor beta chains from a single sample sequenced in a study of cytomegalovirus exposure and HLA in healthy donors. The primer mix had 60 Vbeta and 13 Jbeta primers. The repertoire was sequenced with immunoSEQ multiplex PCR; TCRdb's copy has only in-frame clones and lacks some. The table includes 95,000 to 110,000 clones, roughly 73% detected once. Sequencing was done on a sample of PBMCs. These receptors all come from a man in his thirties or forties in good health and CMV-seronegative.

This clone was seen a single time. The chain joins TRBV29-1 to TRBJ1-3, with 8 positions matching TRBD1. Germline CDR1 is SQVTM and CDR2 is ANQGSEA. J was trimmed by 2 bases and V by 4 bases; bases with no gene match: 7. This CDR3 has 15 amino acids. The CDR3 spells CSVVARTGTGNTIYF. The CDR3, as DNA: TGCAGCGTTGTGGCCCGGACAGGGACTGGAAACACCATATATTTT.

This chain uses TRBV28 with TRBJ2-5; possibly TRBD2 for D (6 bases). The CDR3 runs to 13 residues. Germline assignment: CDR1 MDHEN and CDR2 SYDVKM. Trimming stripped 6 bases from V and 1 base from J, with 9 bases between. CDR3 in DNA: TGTGCCAGCAGATTAGCGGCCCAAGAGACCCAGTACTTC. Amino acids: CASRLAAQETQYF.

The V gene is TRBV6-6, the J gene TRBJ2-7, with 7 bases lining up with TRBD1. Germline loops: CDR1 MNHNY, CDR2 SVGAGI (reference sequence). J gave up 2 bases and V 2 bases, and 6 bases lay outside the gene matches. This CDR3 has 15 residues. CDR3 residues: CASSYVGTAAYEQYF. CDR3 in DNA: TGTGCCAGCAGTTACGTCGGGACAGCAGCCTACGAGCAGTACTTC.

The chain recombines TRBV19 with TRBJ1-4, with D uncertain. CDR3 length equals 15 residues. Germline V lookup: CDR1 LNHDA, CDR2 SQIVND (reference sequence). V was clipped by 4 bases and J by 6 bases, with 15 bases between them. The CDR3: CASSTTRGSHEKLFF. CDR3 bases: TGTGCCAGTAGTACAACCCGGGGAAGTCATGAAAAACTGTTTTTT.

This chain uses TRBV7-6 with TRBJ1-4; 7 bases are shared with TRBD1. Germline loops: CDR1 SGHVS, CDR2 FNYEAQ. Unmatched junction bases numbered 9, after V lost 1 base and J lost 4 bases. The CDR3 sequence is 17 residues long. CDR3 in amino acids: CASSLGNRGAINEKLFF. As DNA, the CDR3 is TGTGCCAGCAGCTTAGGGAACAGGGGAGCTATTAATGAAAAACTGTTTTTT.

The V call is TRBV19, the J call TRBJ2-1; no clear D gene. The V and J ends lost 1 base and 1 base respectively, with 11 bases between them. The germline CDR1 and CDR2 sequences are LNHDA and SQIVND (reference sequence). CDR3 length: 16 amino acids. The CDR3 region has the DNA TGTGCCAGTAGTATAGGGTTCGCTAGGTCCTACAATGAGCAGTTCTTC. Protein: CASSIGFARSYNEQFF. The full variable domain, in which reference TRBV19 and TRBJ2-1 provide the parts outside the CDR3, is DGGITQSPKYLFRKEGQNVTLSCEQNLNHDAMYWYRQDPGQGLRLIYYSQIVNDFQKGDIAEGYSVSREKKESFPLTVTSAQKNPTAFYLCASSIGFARSYNEQFFGPGTRLTVL.

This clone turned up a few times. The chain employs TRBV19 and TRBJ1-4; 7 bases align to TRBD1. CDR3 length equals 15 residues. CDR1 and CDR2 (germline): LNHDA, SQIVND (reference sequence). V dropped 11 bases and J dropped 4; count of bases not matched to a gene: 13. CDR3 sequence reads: CAGPREGTVNEKLFF. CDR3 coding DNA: TGTGCCGGTCCTCGGGAGGGGACAGTTAATGAAAAACTGTTTTTT.

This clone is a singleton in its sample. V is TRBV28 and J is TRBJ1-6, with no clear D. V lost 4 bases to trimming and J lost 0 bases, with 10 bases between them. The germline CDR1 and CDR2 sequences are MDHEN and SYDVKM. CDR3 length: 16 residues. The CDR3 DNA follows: TGTGCCAGCAGTTCGGGGATACCCTCCTATAATTCACCCCTCCACTTT. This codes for CASSSGIPSYNSPLHF.

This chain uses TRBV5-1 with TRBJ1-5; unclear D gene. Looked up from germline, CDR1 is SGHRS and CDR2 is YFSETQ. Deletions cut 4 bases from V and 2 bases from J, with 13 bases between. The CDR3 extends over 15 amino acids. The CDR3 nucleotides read TGCGCCAGCAGCCCTGACAACATTGGCAATCAGCCCCAGCATTTT. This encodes CASSPDNIGNQPQHF.